This is a list of T cell receptor beta chains from one sample in a study of shared clonotypes between healthy human individuals. The protocol was immunoSEQ multiplex PCR, while the TCRdb copy is restricted to in-frame clones and leaves out a portion. The sample lists around 1,100,000 clones, 77% seen once, with about 0.89% in the top ten. Material: memory CD4+ T cells from PBMCs. Receptors originate from a man between 18 and 29 years old in good health. Some clones in this sample may be carry-over from other donors' samples. The CDR3 runs from the conserved cysteine through the conserved F or W. A D gene is named only where the DNA matches it firmly. Clone size is given for some rows only: seen once, a few or many times, or a class if the clone is expanded.

clone_size: -; d_call: -; j_call: TRBJ2-7; v_call: TRBV4-1; cdr3_aa: CASSRKEAGRGGEQYF; cdr3_nt: TGCGCCAGCAGCCGGAAAGAGGCCGGGCGGGGTGGCGAGCAGTACTTC
clone_size: -; d_call: -; j_call: TRBJ1-1; v_call: TRBV6-6; cdr3_aa: CASTQGSGTEAFF; cdr3_nt: TGTGCCAGCACCCAGGGGTCCGGCACTGAAGCTTTCTTT
clone_size: -; d_call: -; j_call: TRBJ2-2; v_call: TRBV25-1; cdr3_aa: CASSVGNLNTGELFF; cdr3_nt: TGTGCCAGCAGTGTTGGAAACCTGAACACCGGGGAGCTGTTTTTT
clone_size: -; d_call: -; j_call: TRBJ2-7; v_call: TRBV5-1; cdr3_aa: CASSPLTGDFYEQYF; cdr3_nt: TGCGCCAGCAGCCCCCTGACGGGGGACTTTTACGAGCAGTACTTC
clone_size: once; d_call: TRBD1; j_call: TRBJ1-1; v_call: TRBV2; cdr3_aa: CASRLVFRGGTEAFF; cdr3_nt: TGTGCCAGCAGGCTTGTGTTCAGGGGGGGGACTGAAGCTTTCTTT
clone_size: -; d_call: -; j_call: TRBJ2-6; v_call: TRBV7-2; cdr3_aa: CASSRGPPGAGANVLTF; cdr3_nt: TGTGCCAGCAGCAGGGGACCGCCCGGGGCTGGGGCCAACGTCCTGACTTTC
clone_size: -; d_call: -; j_call: TRBJ1-1; v_call: TRBV5-1; cdr3_aa: CASSLFPSEAFF; cdr3_nt: TGCGCCAGCAGCTTGTTCCCGTCTGAAGCTTTCTTT
clone_size: once; d_call: TRBD1; j_call: TRBJ1-2; v_call: TRBV5-1; cdr3_aa: CASSVDRGNYGYTF; cdr3_nt: TGCGCCAGCAGCGTTGACAGGGGAAACTATGGCTACACCTTC
clone_size: -; d_call: TRBD2; j_call: TRBJ2-1; v_call: TRBV7-3; cdr3_aa: CASSFRRLAGVNEQFF; cdr3_nt: TGTGCCAGCAGCTTTAGGCGTCTAGCGGGGGTCAATGAGCAGTTCTTC
clone_size: few; d_call: TRBD1; j_call: TRBJ1-2; v_call: TRBV7-2; cdr3_aa: CASSLDRGQNGYTF; cdr3_nt: TGTGCCAGCAGCTTGGACAGGGGGCAAAATGGCTACACCTTC
clone_size: -; d_call: -; j_call: TRBJ1-1; v_call: TRBV27; cdr3_aa: CASRPHSVGTEAFF; cdr3_nt: TGTGCCAGCAGGCCCCATTCCGTAGGCACTGAAGCTTTCTTT
clone_size: -; d_call: TRBD2; j_call: TRBJ2-1; v_call: TRBV2; cdr3_aa: CASRQRGTSYNEQFF; cdr3_nt: TGTGCCAGCAGGCAGCGGGGGACCTCCTACAATGAGCAGTTCTTC
clone_size: few; d_call: -; j_call: TRBJ2-7; v_call: TRBV7-9; cdr3_aa: CASSPPPGDYEQYF; cdr3_nt: TGTGCCAGCAGCCCCCCCCCAGGGGACTACGAGCAGTACTTC
clone_size: -; d_call: -; j_call: TRBJ1-3; v_call: TRBV15; cdr3_aa: CATSKSGAGNTIYF; cdr3_nt: TGTGCCACCAGCAAGTCAGGGGCTGGAAACACCATATATTTT
clone_size: few; d_call: -; j_call: TRBJ2-3; v_call: TRBV11-3; cdr3_aa: CASSPESLDTQYF; cdr3_nt: TGTGCCAGCAGCCCTGAGTCTTTAGATACGCAGTATTTT
clone_size: once; d_call: -; j_call: TRBJ1-2; v_call: TRBV4-2; cdr3_aa: CASSQEAGLPGVGYTF; cdr3_nt: TGTGCCAGCAGCCAAGAGGCAGGGTTGCCTGGGGTGGGCTACACCTTC
clone_size: -; d_call: -; j_call: TRBJ2-1; v_call: TRBV14; cdr3_aa: CASSHRNRKSSYNEQFF; cdr3_nt: TGTGCCAGCAGCCATCGAAACAGGAAGAGCTCCTACAATGAGCAGTTCTTC
clone_size: -; d_call: -; j_call: TRBJ2-5; v_call: TRBV6-1; cdr3_aa: CASTFQGTQYF; cdr3_nt: TGTGCCTCGACATTCCAAGGGACCCAGTACTTC
clone_size: few; d_call: TRBD2; j_call: TRBJ2-2; v_call: TRBV28; cdr3_aa: CASRVAGDDTGELFF; cdr3_nt: TGTGCCAGCAGGGTAGCGGGAGACGACACCGGGGAGCTGTTTTTT
clone_size: -; d_call: -; j_call: TRBJ1-4; v_call: TRBV7-9; cdr3_aa: CASSSYRGRPNEKLFF; cdr3_nt: TGTGCCAGCAGCTCCTATAGGGGGAGGCCTAATGAAAAACTGTTTTTT
clone_size: once; d_call: -; j_call: TRBJ1-4; v_call: TRBV5-1; cdr3_aa: CASSLALDEKLFF; cdr3_nt: TGCGCCAGCAGCTTGGCCCTAGATGAAAAACTGTTTTTT
clone_size: -; d_call: TRBD2; j_call: TRBJ2-3; v_call: TRBV29-1; cdr3_aa: CSVGLAGVGTQYF; cdr3_nt: TGCAGCGTTGGACTAGCGGGAGTGGGTACGCAGTATTTT
clone_size: -; d_call: -; j_call: TRBJ1-2; v_call: TRBV18; cdr3_aa: CASSRRDGYNYGYTF; cdr3_nt: TGTGCCAGCTCCCGCCGGGACGGGTATAACTATGGCTACACCTTC
clone_size: few; d_call: -; j_call: TRBJ1-1; v_call: TRBV9; cdr3_aa: CASSVGSNTEAFF; cdr3_nt: TGTGCCAGCAGCGTCGGCAGTAACACTGAAGCTTTCTTT
clone_size: once; d_call: -; j_call: TRBJ2-7; v_call: TRBV5-1; cdr3_aa: CASSSQGPPSYEQYF; cdr3_nt: TGCGCCAGCAGCTCTCAGGGGCCACCCTCCTACGAGCAGTACTTC
clone_size: -; d_call: -; j_call: TRBJ1-4; v_call: TRBV2; cdr3_aa: CASSEENEKLFF; cdr3_nt: TGTGCCAGCAGTGAAGAAAATGAAAAACTGTTTTTT
clone_size: -; d_call: TRBD2; j_call: TRBJ2-1; v_call: TRBV28; cdr3_aa: CASSNGGGYEQFF; cdr3_nt: TGTGCCAGCAGTAACGGGGGAGGGTATGAGCAGTTCTTC
clone_size: once; d_call: TRBD1; j_call: TRBJ2-7; v_call: TRBV6-1; cdr3_aa: CASSDVQGKTYEQYF; cdr3_nt: TGTGCCAGCAGTGACGTACAGGGGAAAACCTACGAGCAGTACTTC
clone_size: -; d_call: -; j_call: TRBJ2-3; v_call: TRBV11-3; cdr3_aa: CASSSGDRTDTQYF; cdr3_nt: TGTGCCAGCAGCTCGGGGGACCGCACAGATACGCAGTATTTT
clone_size: -; d_call: TRBD2; j_call: TRBJ2-3; v_call: TRBV2; cdr3_aa: CASSEARGTSGRADTQYF; cdr3_nt: TGTGCCAGCAGTGAAGCGAGGGGGACTAGCGGGAGAGCAGATACGCAGTATTTT
clone_size: few; d_call: -; j_call: TRBJ1-1; v_call: TRBV5-1; cdr3_aa: CASSALGVNTEAFF; cdr3_nt: TGCGCCAGCAGTGCCCTGGGGGTGAACACTGAAGCTTTCTTT
clone_size: once; d_call: -; j_call: TRBJ2-5; v_call: TRBV5-1; cdr3_aa: CASSTGTGETQYF; cdr3_nt: TGCGCCAGCAGTACCGGGACTGGCGAGACCCAGTACTTC
clone_size: few; d_call: -; j_call: TRBJ1-1; v_call: TRBV18; cdr3_aa: CASSPRLAEDLAEAFF; cdr3_nt: TGTGCCAGCTCACCACGATTGGCGGAGGATTTGGCTGAAGCTTTCTTT
clone_size: many; d_call: -; j_call: TRBJ1-3; v_call: TRBV27; cdr3_aa: CASSSLGISGNTIYF; cdr3_nt: TGTGCCAGCAGCTCCCTGGGGATCTCTGGAAACACCATATATTTT
clone_size: -; d_call: -; j_call: TRBJ2-1; v_call: TRBV18; cdr3_aa: CASSLSQYNEQFF; cdr3_nt: TGTGCCAGCTCACTCTCCCAGTACAATGAGCAGTTCTTC
clone_size: -; d_call: TRBD1; j_call: TRBJ2-1; v_call: TRBV15; cdr3_aa: CATSGPGTGVYNEQFF; cdr3_nt: TGTGCCACCAGCGGCCCCGGGACAGGTGTCTACAATGAGCAGTTCTTC
clone_size: -; d_call: -; j_call: TRBJ2-5; v_call: TRBV5-6; cdr3_aa: CASSVRQQETQYF; cdr3_nt: TGTGCCAGCAGCGTACGACAGCAAGAGACCCAGTACTTC
clone_size: -; d_call: -; j_call: TRBJ2-7; v_call: TRBV4-3; cdr3_aa: CASSQAGPSYEQYF; cdr3_nt: TGCGCCAGCAGCCAAGCGGGCCCCTCCTACGAGCAGTACTTC
clone_size: once; d_call: -; j_call: TRBJ1-2; v_call: TRBV6-5; cdr3_aa: CASTPRGPADYGYTF; cdr3_nt: TGTGCCAGCACCCCTCGGGGCCCAGCGGACTATGGCTACACCTTC
clone_size: -; d_call: TRBD1; j_call: TRBJ2-7; v_call: TRBV7-2; cdr3_aa: CASSAWTGTYEQYF; cdr3_nt: TGTGCCAGCAGCGCTTGGACAGGGACCTACGAGCAGTACTTC
clone_size: once; d_call: -; j_call: TRBJ2-5; v_call: TRBV2; cdr3_aa: CASSEALQGKRETQYF; cdr3_nt: TGTGCCAGCAGTGAAGCGCTTCAGGGGAAAAGAGAGACCCAGTACTTC
clone_size: -; d_call: -; j_call: TRBJ2-7; v_call: TRBV5-4; cdr3_aa: CASSLDAGREQYF; cdr3_nt: TGTGCCAGCAGCTTGGATGCGGGTCGCGAGCAGTACTTC
clone_size: -; d_call: -; j_call: TRBJ2-1; v_call: TRBV28; cdr3_aa: CASSDREQFF; cdr3_nt: TGTGCCAGCAGCGATCGAGAGCAGTTCTTC
clone_size: -; d_call: TRBD2; j_call: TRBJ2-5; v_call: TRBV18; cdr3_aa: CASSPLSSTSGNPKTQYF; cdr3_nt: TGTGCCAGCTCACCACTATCCTCGACTAGCGGGAACCCCAAGACCCAGTACTTC
clone_size: -; d_call: TRBD1; j_call: TRBJ2-1; v_call: TRBV5-1; cdr3_aa: CASRGTGNNEQFF; cdr3_nt: TGCGCCAGCAGGGGGACAGGGAACAATGAGCAGTTCTTC
clone_size: -; d_call: -; j_call: TRBJ2-3; v_call: TRBV12-5; cdr3_aa: CASAPSPGARGTDTQYF; cdr3_nt: TGTGCTAGTGCCCCTAGTCCGGGGGCGAGGGGGACAGATACGCAGTATTTT
clone_size: -; d_call: -; j_call: TRBJ2-1; v_call: TRBV10-3; cdr3_aa: CAISEAADEQFF; cdr3_nt: TGTGCCATCAGTGAGGCTGCGGATGAGCAGTTCTTC
clone_size: -; d_call: -; j_call: TRBJ1-2; v_call: TRBV5-1; cdr3_aa: CASSPGGPGYTF; cdr3_nt: TGCGCCAGCAGCCCTGGGGGCCCTGGCTACACCTTC
clone_size: -; d_call: -; j_call: TRBJ2-2; v_call: TRBV5-1; cdr3_aa: CASSPFLGEGTGELFF; cdr3_nt: TGCGCCAGCAGCCCGTTTCTGGGAGAAGGCACCGGGGAGCTGTTTTTT
clone_size: few; d_call: TRBD1; j_call: TRBJ1-4; v_call: TRBV16; cdr3_aa: CASSERGQGYEKLFF; cdr3_nt: TGTGCCAGCAGCGAAAGGGGACAGGGGTATGAAAAACTGTTTTTT
clone_size: -; d_call: -; j_call: TRBJ2-3; v_call: TRBV7-8; cdr3_aa: CASSFQRGTDTQYF; cdr3_nt: TGTGCCAGCAGCTTCCAAAGGGGCACAGATACGCAGTATTTT
clone_size: -; d_call: -; j_call: TRBJ2-5; v_call: TRBV6-5; cdr3_aa: CASSPTQETQYF; cdr3_nt: TGTGCCAGCAGTCCCACCCAAGAGACCCAGTACTTC